This paragraph covers one T cell receptor beta chain sequence. The antigen is unknown. Using a J-beta primer mix together with a sample-barcoded 5' primer, a second PCR was run for roughly 6 to 12 cycles. MiXCR, run by TCRdb on the 5' RACE reads, gives a single entry per CDR3 protein. The repertoire holds around 1,800,000 distinct CDR3 sequences, with about two fifths as singletons. This sample was included in a study of blood T cells in healthy people across ages. General study results and limits: The authors considered diversity estimates from one million T cells to be underestimates.

The germline V and J ends were trimmed by 2 bases and 3 bases, with 21 bases remaining between them. The CDR3 is made up of 17 amino acids. Germline loops: CDR1 SGHRS, CDR2 YFSETQ. This clonotype originated in a human donor in good health. V gene TRBV5-1 combines with J gene TRBJ2-7; the D is unclear. The sequencing input was blood. The CDR3 sequence is CASSFSPLSRFLYEQYF. The CDR3 coding sequence is TGCGCCAGCAGCTTTTCCCCCCTGAGCAGGTTCCTCTACGAGCAGTACTTC.